This T cell receptor beta chain was recovered during a study of control samples from healthy donors and cancer patients. Method: immunoSEQ multiplex PCR; TCRdb's copy keeps in-frame clones and lacks some. The sample has about 130,000 clones, around 90% seen once. Trimming removed 0 bases from V and 1 base from J, with 6 bases in between. The CDR3 consists of 14 residues. Germline CDR1 is SGHTA and CDR2 is FQGTGA. Source material: blood. The TCR comes from a man younger than 35 in good health. The rearrangement links TRBV7-3 to TRBJ1-1; possible D gene TRBD1, 5 bases. CDR3 bases: TGTGCCAGCAGCTTAACGGGGGGGAACACTGAAGCTTTCTTT. This sequence encodes CASSLTGGNTEAFF. The whole variable domain, filled in from reference TRBV7-3 and TRBJ1-1, reads GAGVSQTPSNKVTEKGKYVELRCDPISGHTALYWYRQSLGQGPEFLIYFQGTGAADDSGLPNDRFFAVRPEGSVSTLKIQRTERGDSAVYLCASSLTGGNTEAFFGQGTRLTVV.